These 25 T cell receptor beta chains were all obtained from the same sample, sequenced in a study of blood T cell repertoires in COVID-19. This table comes from immunoSEQ multiplex PCR, and its TCRdb copy is limited to in-frame clones, with some not included. The sample holds tens of thousands of clones; around 83% are singletons and the top ten take about a fifth. Sample: peripheral blood. These receptors originate from a woman between 50 and 59 years old with acute or convalescent COVID-19.

The V and J genes are TRBV4-1 and TRBJ2-5; 8 nucleotides line up with TRBD1. This CDR3 comprises 15 residues. V lost 4 bases and J lost 0; bases outside the gene matches: 4. The germline V gene has CDR1 MGHRA and CDR2 YSYEKL. The CDR3 DNA reads as TGCGCCAGCAGCCGTCTACAGGGGGACCAAGAGACCCAGTACTTC. Translation: CASSRLQGDQETQYF.

The chain recombines TRBV11-2 with TRBJ2-7; D may be TRBD1 (5 bases). Germline V gene sequence: CDR1 SGHAT, CDR2 FQNNGV. This CDR3 has 15 amino acids. V lost 1 base, J lost 3 bases, and 13 bases lay in between. CDR3 region: CASSLGRVGVYEQYF. In DNA form, the CDR3 reads TGTGCCAGCAGCTTAGGCAGGGTAGGCGTCTACGAGCAGTACTTC. Based on the CDR3 plus reference TRBV11-2 and TRBJ2-7, the full variable domain is EAGVAQSPRYKIIEKRQSVAFWCNPISGHATLYWYQQILGQGPKLLIQFQNNGVVDDSQLPKDRFSAERLKGVDSTLKIQPAKLEDSAVYLCASSLGRVGVYEQYFGPGTRLTVT.

The genes are TRBV12-3 or TRBV12-4 and TRBJ2-7, with D maybe TRBD2 (6 bases). Trimming removed 11 bases at V and 4 bases at J, with 12 bases between. This CDR3 has 11 residues. The DNA of the CDR3 is TGTGCCGGAGGGACTTTGTACGAGCAGTACTTC. It specifies CAGGTLYEQYF.

This clone appeared a few times. The chain has TRBV19 and TRBJ2-5, with 10 positions matching TRBD1. CDR1 is LNHDA, CDR2 SQIVND, per germline (reference sequence). The CDR3 consists of 15 residues. The junction had 5 bases not matched to a gene; V was cut back by 3 bases and J by 4 bases. This chain's CDR3 is CASSMGTGAGETQYF. The CDR3 nucleotides read TGTGCCAGTAGTATGGGGACAGGGGCGGGAGAGACCCAGTACTTC.

For the CDR3, the DNA is TGTGCCAGCAGCCTTTTGGGCGGGCGTATCCAGTATTTT. Protein product: CASSLLGGRIQYF. The chain employs TRBV7-9 and TRBJ2-3, with D maybe TRBD2 (5 bases). CDR1 SEHNR and CDR2 FQNEAQ come from the germline V gene (reference sequence). This CDR3 has 13 residues. Deletions cut 5 bases from V and 12 bases from J, with 18 bases between. The variable domain in full, completed from reference TRBV7-9 and TRBJ2-3, reads DTGVSQNPRHKITKRGQNVTFRCDPISEHNRLYWYRQTLGQGPEFLTYFQNEAQLEKSRLLSDRFSAERPKGSFSTLEIQRTEQGDSAMYLCASSLLGGRIQYFGPGTRLTVL.

This clone has a handful of counts. The V call is TRBV7-9, the J call TRBJ2-1, with 8 bases lining up with TRBD2. Germline V gene data show CDR1 as SEHNR and CDR2 as FQNEAQ (reference sequence). J gave up 3 bases and V 6 bases, and 16 bases lay outside the gene matches. The CDR3 contains 18 residues. CDR3 protein: CASSLGGGIAGLYNEQFF. In DNA form, the CDR3 reads TGTGCCAGCAGTTTGGGGGGCGGGATAGCGGGGCTCTACAATGAGCAGTTCTTC.

The chain links TRBV7-8 to TRBJ1-1, with no clear D. The CDR3 sequence is 12 residues long. The V end lost 4 bases, the J end lost 8 bases, and 11 bases lay between the germline ends. Germline V gives CDR1 SGHVS, CDR2 FQNEAQ. Here the CDR3 DNA reads TGTGCCAGCAGCTCGCATATCGGGGAAGCTTTCTTT. Its translation: CASSSHIGEAFF.

This clone was seen once. The chain couples TRBV7-8 to TRBJ2-5, with TRBD2 matching over 9 bases. J lost 5 bases, V lost 0 bases, and 7 bases had no gene match. This CDR3 is 16 amino acids long. Germline CDR1 is SGHVS and CDR2 is FQNEAQ. This CDR3 is CASSLAAGGAGETQYF. DNA for the CDR3: TGTGCCAGCAGCTTAGCAGCGGGGGGCGCGGGGGAGACCCAGTACTTC.

The V gene is TRBV4-2, the J gene TRBJ1-5; 7 bases fit TRBD1. Germline V gene sequence: CDR1 LGHNA, CDR2 YNFKEQ. The CDR3 loop spans 15 amino acids. The trim removed 1 base at V and 6 bases at J, leaving 6 bases unmatched. The CDR3 here is CASSQVRQGGQPQHF. The CDR3, as DNA: TGTGCCAGCAGCCAAGTTCGACAGGGCGGTCAGCCCCAGCATTTT.

This chain links TRBV7-6 with TRBJ2-2; D is unclear. Trimming removed 2 bases at V and 0 bases at J, with 10 bases between. The V gene's germline CDR1 is SGHVS and CDR2 FNYEAQ. This CDR3 has 16 amino acids. The CDR3 DNA reads as TGTGCCAGCAGCTTATATGCGTCAACGAACACCGGGGAGCTGTTTTTT. This codes for CASSLYASTNTGELFF. Full variable domain (missing parts from reference TRBV7-6 and TRBJ2-2): GAGVSQSPRYKVTKRGQDVALRCDPISGHVSLYWYRQALGQGPEFLTYFNYEAQQDKSGLPNDRFSAERPEGSISTLTIQRTEQRDSAMYRCASSLYASTNTGELFFGEGSRLTVL.

The chain recombines TRBV7-8 with TRBJ1-1, with D possibly being TRBD1 (5 bases). V was cut by 1 base and J by 4 bases, with 10 bases left in between. This CDR3 comprises 14 residues. Per germline, CDR1 SGHVS and CDR2 FQNEAQ. The CDR3 sequence is CASSLGGRGTEAFF. CDR3 nucleotide sequence: TGTGCCAGCAGCTTAGGAGGGAGGGGCACTGAAGCTTTCTTT. The full variable domain, completed using reference TRBV7-8 and TRBJ1-1, is GAGVSQSPRYKVAKRGQDVALRCDPISGHVSLFWYQQALGQGPEFLTYFQNEAQLDKSGLPSDRFFAERPEGSVSTLKIQRTQQEDSAVYLCASSLGGRGTEAFFGQGTRLTVV.

This clone has a single count. V usage is TRBV10-3 and J usage is TRBJ1-4; 10 bases line up with TRBD1. There are 13 residues in the CDR3. The V segment lost 9 bases and the J segment 7 bases; nucleotides outside the gene matches: 5. Per germline, CDR1 ENHRY and CDR2 SYGVKD. The DNA for the CDR3 is TGTGCCATTAGACAGGGGGCGGGTGAAAAACTGTTTTTT. Protein product: CAIRQGAGEKLFF.

This sequence joins TRBV1 and TRBJ2-3; the table's D gene call, TRBD2, was not cross checked with the DNA. TRBV1 counts as a pseudogene. CDR3 size: 15 residues. CDR3 in amino acids: CTSYHRRGRTDTQYF. CDR3 nucleotide sequence: TGCACCAGCTATCACCGGCGGGGGCGCACAGATACGCAGTATTTT.

The V gene is TRBV10-1, the J gene TRBJ2-3; 9 nucleotides align to TRBD2. J lost 1 base, V lost 8 bases, and 13 bases had no gene match. Germline CDR1 and CDR2: WNHNN and SYGVQD (reference sequence). The CDR3 consists of 17 residues. CDR3 DNA sequence: TGCGCCAGCGCCTCGGCGGGAGGGACCTCTGGCACAGATACGCAGTATTTT. Protein sequence: CASASAGGTSGTDTQYF.

The genes are TRBV12-3 or TRBV12-4 and TRBJ1-2, with unresolved D. The ends were cut back, 3 bases at V and 9 bases at J, with 8 bases in the middle. The CDR3 is made up of 11 amino acids. The CDR3 loop reads CASSFSDSYTF. The CDR3 nucleotides read TGTGCCAGCAGTTTTTCCGACAGCTACACCTTC.

This chain links TRBV5-1 with TRBJ2-7; the D gene is possibly TRBD2 (6 bases). Per germline, CDR1 SGHRS and CDR2 YFSETQ. V gave up 1 base and J gave up 2 bases, with 16 bases separating them. The CDR3 has 16 residues. This CDR3 reads CASSLLPLRGTYEQYF. For the CDR3, the DNA is TGCGCCAGCAGCTTGTTACCCCTCCGGGGGACCTACGAGCAGTACTTC.

V and J are TRBV24-1 and TRBJ1-6, with 11 bases that match TRBD1. The CDR3 loop spans 15 amino acids. The V gene end was trimmed by 3 bases and the J gene end by 8 bases; junction bases not matched to a gene: 2. The germline V gene has CDR1 KGHDR and CDR2 SFDVKD. The CDR3 DNA reads TGTGCCACCAGTGATCTGGACAGGGGGCATTCACCCCTCCACTTT. Its translation: CATSDLDRGHSPLHF.

The chain combines TRBV5-1 with TRBJ2-1; D remains unclear. V dropped 0 bases and J dropped 9 bases, with 10 bases sitting between them. CDR1 and CDR2 (germline): SGHRS, YFSETQ. The CDR3 length is 13 residues. CDR3 in amino acids: CASSLVAIPEQFF. CDR3 DNA sequence: TGCGCCAGCAGCTTGGTGGCCATACCTGAGCAGTTCTTC.

The chain has TRBV7-3 and TRBJ2-2; maybe TRBD1 (5 bases). Germline V gene data show CDR1 as SGHTA and CDR2 as FQGTGA. The V end lost 3 bases, the J end lost 7 bases, and 12 bases lay between the germline ends. There are 14 residues in the CDR3. The CDR3: CASSFQGVNGELFF. CDR3 coding DNA: TGTGCCAGCAGCTTTCAGGGTGTGAACGGGGAGCTGTTTTTT.

The chain carries TRBV12-3 or TRBV12-4 and TRBJ2-2; no clear D. Trimming removed 4 bases at V and 8 bases at J, with 8 bases between. CDR3 size: 12 residues. The CDR3 nucleotides are TGTGCCAGCAGTTCCTTTTTTGGGGAGCTGTTTTTT. Its protein is CASSSFFGELFF.

This rearrangement joins TRBV2 to TRBJ2-1; tentative D call: TRBD2 (6 bases). The CDR3 consists of 11 residues. The germline V gene encodes CDR1 SNHLY and CDR2 FYNNEI. V lost 3 bases and J 12 bases, leaving 9 bases between the germline ends. The CDR3 bases are TGTGCCAGCAGTGAGGTGGGAGGGCAGTTCTTC. Translation gives CASSEVGGQFF. Drawing the rest from reference TRBV2 and TRBJ2-1, the complete variable domain is EPEVTQTPSHQVTQMGQEVILRCVPISNHLYFYWYRQILGQKVEFLVSFYNNEISEKSEIFDDQFSVERPDGSNFTLKIRSTKLEDSAMYFCASSEVGGQFFGPGTRLTVL.

This rearrangement joins TRBV25-1 to TRBJ2-2; no clear D gene. Trimming removed 5 bases at V and 4 bases at J, with 14 bases between. The CDR3 is 15 residues long. Per the germline V gene, CDR1 is MGHDK and CDR2 is SYGVNS. Here the CDR3 DNA reads TGTGCCAGCAGTCCCCACAATGCCCTCACCGGGGAGCTGTTTTTT. Translation: CASSPHNALTGELFF.

V is TRBV6-1 and J is TRBJ1-2; TRBD1 matches 11 bases. The length of the CDR3 is 18 residues. CDR1 is MNHNS, CDR2 SASEGT, per germline. V shed 3 bases and J 7 bases; nucleotides not matched to a gene: 16. This CDR3 reads CASSDPLPGQGARGGYTF. For the CDR3, the DNA is TGTGCCAGCAGTGACCCCCTCCCCGGACAGGGGGCAAGAGGTGGCTACACCTTC.

This chain connects TRBV5-8 to TRBJ2-3, with a possible D match to TRBD1 (5 bases). CDR1 is SGHTS and CDR2 is YDEGEE in the germline V gene. The CDR3 length is 14 residues. V lost 0 bases, J lost 2 bases, and 7 bases lay in between. The CDR3 here is CASSLDRTTDTQYF. The CDR3 nucleotides read TGTGCCAGCAGCTTGGACAGGACCACAGATACGCAGTATTTT.

The chain links TRBV5-1 to TRBJ1-1; 7 nucleotides match TRBD1. Germline lookup yields CDR1 SGHRS and CDR2 YFSETQ. V was clipped by 4 bases and J by 0 bases; unmatched bases: 9. The CDR3 spans 16 residues. The CDR3: CASSLGVTGLNTEAFF. The CDR3 coding sequence is TGCGCCAGCAGCCTAGGCGTGACAGGGTTGAACACTGAAGCTTTCTTT.